This record concerns one T cell receptor (beta chain) sequence. Its specificity is unknown. TCRdb keeps only in-frame clones here, not all; method: immunoSEQ multiplex PCR. The table includes roughly 72,000 clones, around 85% detected once. The data stem from a study of T cells in localized non-small cell lung cancer. Overall study results and limits: Uninvolved adjacent lung had the highest recorded T cell clonality, with tumor below it.

The V gene lost 6 bases and the J gene lost 5 bases, with 10 bases spanning the gap. The CDR3 length is 12 residues. Germline lookup yields CDR1 SNHLY and CDR2 FYNNEI. The sequence was obtained from a male donor older than 55 with stage III squamous cell lung carcinoma. The sequenced sample was peripheral blood, obtained before any cancer treatment. V gene TRBV2 combines with J gene TRBJ1-2, with a tentative D call TRBD1 (6 bases). The CDR3 sequence is CASRRGSYGYTF. In DNA, the CDR3 is TGTGCCAGCAGAAGGGGGAGTTATGGCTACACCTTC.